Each of the 32 T cell receptor beta chains below was sequenced from the same sample in a study of neurological immune-mediated disorders. Each CDR3 protein gets one entry after TCRdb re-called the 5' RACE reads with MiXCR. The sample carries around 64,000 distinct CDR3 sequences, roughly 13% recorded once. Sequencing was carried out using PBMCs. The receptors were sampled from a woman aged 55-70 years with HTLV-1-associated myelopathy (HAM/TSP).

Notes on this clonotype: One end of the junction fails to match germline, which may point to a read error. The CDR3 nucleotides read TGTGCCAACTCACCAACCGGTTCTGGGGCCAACGTCCTGACTTTC. It yields the protein CANSPTGSGANVLTF. The rearrangement uses TRBV18 and TRBJ2-6; no clear D gene. Germline CDR1 reads KGHSH; CDR2 reads LQKENI. The CDR3 extends over 15 amino acids.

This clonotype was counted many times. This chain links TRBV12-3 or TRBV12-4 with TRBJ2-7; maybe TRBD2 (5 bases). Trimming removed 6 bases from V and 0 bases from J, with 6 bases in between. The CDR3 covers 12 residues. In DNA, the CDR3 is TGTGCCAGCAGCCGGGACTCCTACGAGCAGTACTTC. Translated: CASSRDSYEQYF.

The chain combines TRBV9 with TRBJ2-1, with TRBD2 identical over 8 bases. The CDR3 runs to 16 residues. CDR1 and CDR2 (germline): SGDLS, YYNGEE. V trimming: 4 bases; J trimming: 5 bases; junction bases outside the gene matches: 11. The CDR3 spells CASSRSPSGPDNEQFF. The CDR3 nucleotides are TGTGCCAGCAGCCGGTCCCCTAGCGGGCCTGACAATGAGCAGTTCTTC.

This clonotype occurred many times. The rearrangement links TRBV11-2 to TRBJ2-1, with TRBD2 matching 9 bases. Germline CDR1 and CDR2: SGHAT and FQNNGV. The CDR3 runs 17 residues. V was pared by 4 bases and J by 3 bases, with 10 bases of the junction left unmatched. The CDR3 DNA follows: TGTGCCAGCAGCTCCCTTTCCGGGACTAGCAGCTACAATGAGCAGTTCTTC. Translation: CASSSLSGTSSYNEQFF.

In its sample, this clonotype was seen many times. This chain joins TRBV12-3 or TRBV12-4 and TRBJ2-5; 9 nucleotides line up with TRBD2. The CDR3 runs 19 residues. V lost 1 base to trimming and J lost 4 bases; unmatched junction nucleotides: 16. In DNA form, the CDR3 reads TGTGCCAGCAGTTTAGGGACAGCCCTAGCGGGAAGGATGGGAGAGACCCAGTACTTC. It translates to CASSLGTALAGRMGETQYF.

This clonotype has a count of ten or more. This chain connects TRBV12-3 or TRBV12-4 to TRBJ2-2, with 9 bases aligning to TRBD2. V trimming: 7 bases; J trimming: 0 bases; junction bases outside the gene matches: 12. This CDR3 spans 18 amino acids. The CDR3 loop reads CASKPGGLAGPNTGELFF. DNA of the CDR3: TGTGCCAGCAAGCCGGGAGGGCTAGCGGGACCGAACACCGGGGAGCTGTTTTTT.

This clonotype was recorded a few times. This sequence joins TRBV19 and TRBJ2-5; the D call may be TRBD1 or TRBD2 (5 bases each). The CDR3 covers 15 residues. Per germline, CDR1 LNHDA and CDR2 SQIVND (reference sequence). V gave up 8 bases and J gave up 5 bases, with 21 bases separating them. The CDR3 is CASRRRGRQSETQYF. As DNA, the CDR3 is TGTGCCAGTCGCAGACGGGGCAGACAAAGTGAGACCCAGTACTTC. The full variable domain, in which reference TRBV19 and TRBJ2-5 provide the parts outside the CDR3, is DGGITQSPKYLFRKEGQNVTLSCEQNLNHDAMYWYRQDPGQGLRLIYYSQIVNDFQKGDIAEGYSVSREKKESFPLTVTSAQKNPTAFYLCASRRRGRQSETQYFGPGTRLLVL.

There are many counts of this clonotype. The rearrangement links TRBV12-3 or TRBV12-4 to TRBJ2-3; perhaps D is TRBD1 or TRBD2 (5 bases each). The CDR3 is 17 amino acids. Trimming took 8 bases from V and 6 from J, leaving 27 bases between them. The CDR3 reads CASARRGRGEFRDTQYF. CDR3 bases: TGTGCCAGCGCCCGCCGGGGAAGAGGGGAATTTAGGGATACGCAGTATTTT.

This clonotype was picked up many times. This sequence joins TRBV5-1 and TRBJ2-1, with 7 nucleotides matching TRBD2. The CDR3 totals 16 residues. Trimming removed 3 bases from V and 5 bases from J; junction bases left unmatched: 11. Germline assignment: CDR1 SGHRS and CDR2 YFSETQ. The CDR3 here is CASSSNSGQSNNEQFF. CDR3 nucleotides: TGCGCCAGCAGCTCGAATAGCGGGCAATCTAACAATGAGCAGTTCTTC.

This clonotype appeared many times. The rearrangement joins TRBV6-6 to TRBJ2-7; D is uncertain. The CDR3 has 13 amino acids. The V end lost 2 bases, the J end lost 2 bases, and 7 bases lay between the germline ends. Germline V CDR1 and CDR2: MNHNY, SVGAGI (reference sequence). The CDR3 bases are TGTGCCAGCAGTTACGGTGCGGCCTACGAGCAGTACTTC. This translates into CASSYGAAYEQYF.

This clonotype appeared many times. The V gene is TRBV9, the J gene TRBJ2-3; 7 positions match TRBD2. CDR1 and CDR2 from the germline V gene are SGDLS and YYNGEE. After removal of 1 base from V and 0 bases from J, the junction contained 8 bases not matched to a gene. The CDR3 is 17 residues long. CDR3 DNA: TGTGCCAGCAGCGTAAAGGCTAGCGGAACTAGCACAGATACGCAGTATTTT. Translating gives CASSVKASGTSTDTQYF.

This clonotype was counted at least ten times. The V call is TRBV20-1, the J call TRBJ2-7, with D perhaps matching TRBD1 (5 bases). The CDR3 totals 14 residues. Between the trimmed V and J ends, which lost 7 bases and 2 bases, there was a span of 18 bases. Germline-derived CDR1 and CDR2 are DFQATT and SNEGSKA (reference sequence). The CDR3 DNA sequence: TGCAGTGTCCCATTGTGGGGCGGACCCTACGAGCAGTACTTC. This sequence encodes CSVPLWGGPYEQYF.

This clonotype occurred many times. The V call is TRBV28, the J call TRBJ2-7, with D perhaps given as TRBD1 or TRBD2 (5 bases each). This CDR3 region has 14 residues. Germline V gene lookup returns CDR1 MDHEN and CDR2 SYDVKM. V dropped 5 bases and J dropped 2 bases, with 13 bases sitting between them. The DNA of the CDR3 is TGTGCCAGCAGTCTCACCAGGGACCCCTACGAGCAGTACTTC. Its translation: CASSLTRDPYEQYF. Using reference TRBV28 and TRBJ2-7 for the parts outside the CDR3, the full variable domain is DVKVTQSSRYLVKRTGEKVFLECVQDMDHENMFWYRQDPGLGLRLIYFSYDVKMKEKGDIPEGYSVSREKKERFSLILESASTNQTSMYLCASSLTRDPYEQYFGPGTRLTVT.

The CDR3 nucleotides read TGCGCCAGCAGCCCGGATAGGCGGGAGTGGGATACGCAGTATTTT. Amino acids: CASSPDRREWDTQYF. The gene calls are TRBV4-1 and TRBJ2-3; TRBD2 agrees at 7 bases. CDR3 size: 15 residues. V lost 4 bases to trimming and J lost 6 bases; unmatched junction nucleotides: 10. CDR1 and CDR2 from the germline V gene are MGHRA and YSYEKL.

Concerning this clonotype itself: A read error is likely, as this CDR3 ends without the conserved phenylalanine or tryptophan. The CDR3 spells CASTWAGEYDGYTL. The CDR3 DNA reads as TGCGCCAGCACCTGGGCCGGGGAGTACGATGGCTACACCTTA. The rearrangement uses TRBV5-1 and TRBJ1-2; D unclear. The CDR3 consists of 14 residues. The ends were cut back, 6 bases at V and 6 bases at J, with 18 bases in the middle. CDR1 and CDR2 (germline): SGHRS, YFSETQ.

This clonotype was recorded many times. The CDR3 here is CASSPDRGNEQFF. In nucleotides, the CDR3 is TGCGCCAGCAGCCCCGACAGGGGCAATGAGCAGTTCTTC. The genes are TRBV5-1 and TRBJ2-1, with TRBD1 identical over 8 bases. J lost 6 bases, V lost 4 bases, and 3 bases had no gene match. The CDR3 covers 13 residues. Looked up from germline, CDR1 is SGHRS and CDR2 is YFSETQ.

Many counts were recorded for this clonotype. The CDR3 region is CASSLISGRGSEQYF. DNA for the CDR3: TGTGCCAGCAGTTTAATTAGTGGGAGAGGTTCCGAGCAGTACTTC. V and J are TRBV12-3 or TRBV12-4 and TRBJ2-7, with D perhaps matching TRBD2 (5 bases). The CDR3 sequence is 15 residues long. V was shortened by 2 bases and J by 6 bases, with 17 bases between the two germline ends.

This clonotype came up many times. The CDR3 here is CASRGGGNQPQHF. The DNA for the CDR3 is TGTGCCAGCAGAGGGGGGGGCAATCAGCCCCAGCATTTT. This chain joins TRBV6-6 and TRBJ1-5; the D gene is possibly TRBD1 (6 bases). The CDR3 sequence is 13 residues long. From germline, CDR1 is MNHNY and CDR2 SVGAGI (reference sequence). The V end lost 6 bases, the J end lost 2 bases, and 8 bases lay between the germline ends.

At least ten counts were recorded for this clonotype. The rearrangement joins TRBV6-5 to TRBJ2-1; TRBD2 matches at 11 bases. CDR1 and CDR2 from the germline V gene are MNHEY and SVGAGI. Trimming at V came to 6 bases and at J to 7 bases, leaving 2 bases not matched to a gene. This CDR3 region has 13 residues. The CDR3 DNA reads TGTGCCAGCAGGGTAGCGGGAGGGAATGAGCAGTTCTTC. Its translation: CASRVAGGNEQFF.

This clonotype has more than one count but fewer than ten. The J gene is TRBJ2-1, the V gene TRBV3-1, with no clear D. The CDR3 has 15 residues. CDR1 and CDR2 (germline): LGHDT, YNNKEL (reference sequence). Trimming shortened V by 1 base and J by 1 base, and 8 bases separated the two germline ends. CDR3 region: CASSQGEGSYNEQFF. The CDR3 coding sequence is TGTGCCAGCAGCCAAGGAGAAGGGTCCTACAATGAGCAGTTCTTC.

In its sample, this clonotype was seen many times. The chain combines TRBV2 with TRBJ1-1, with TRBD1 matching over 7 bases. Germline trimming cut 5 bases from V and 6 bases from J; bases unmatched to any gene: 9. This CDR3 comprises 14 residues. Germline V gene sequence: CDR1 SNHLY, CDR2 FYNNEI. CDR3 in amino acids: CASSNALGTAEAFF. In DNA, the CDR3 is TGTGCCAGCAGTAACGCTCTCGGGACAGCTGAAGCTTTCTTT.

This clonotype has a count of ten or more. The CDR3, as DNA: TGCAGCGTTGAAGTCATCGGCCACACTGAAGCTTTCTTT. This encodes CSVEVIGHTEAFF. The chain uses TRBV29-1 and TRBJ1-1; D gene ambiguous. The CDR3 has 13 residues. Germline V gene data show CDR1 as SQVTM and CDR2 as ANQGSEA. The V gene lost 1 base and the J gene lost 3 bases, with 9 bases spanning the gap.

Many counts were recorded for this clonotype. This rearrangement joins TRBV5-1 to TRBJ2-5, with 9 positions matching TRBD1. V shed 3 bases, J shed 2 bases, and the junction held 5 bases outside the gene matches. The CDR3 runs to 15 residues. Looked up from germline, CDR1 is SGHRS and CDR2 is YFSETQ. The CDR3 nucleotides read TGCGCCAGCAGCTCGGGGACAGGGAATCAAGAGACCCAGTACTTC. Translating gives CASSSGTGNQETQYF.

At least ten counts were recorded for this clonotype. The genes are TRBV7-9 and TRBJ2-1; perhaps TRBD2 as D (5 bases). This CDR3 contains 14 residues. Trimming took off 2 bases at V and 9 bases at J, with 14 bases between the two ends. Per germline, CDR1 SEHNR and CDR2 FQNEAQ (reference sequence). The CDR3 DNA reads TGTGCCAGCAGCTTAAATAACGGTGGAGGTGAGCAGTTCTTC. This translates into CASSLNNGGGEQFF.

This clonotype was observed many times. The rearrangement links TRBV20-1 to TRBJ2-1; the match to TRBD2 covers 9 bases. Germline loops: CDR1 DFQATT, CDR2 SNEGSKA (reference sequence). This CDR3 contains 14 residues. J gave up 6 bases and V 0 bases, and 3 bases lay outside the gene matches. CDR3: CSAREGGRGNEQFF. For the CDR3, the DNA is TGCAGTGCTAGAGAGGGCGGGAGGGGCAATGAGCAGTTCTTC.

This clonotype has at least ten counts. The chain links TRBV2 to TRBJ2-1, with 8 bases identical to TRBD1. The CDR3 extends over 15 amino acids. V dropped 6 bases and J dropped 1; count of bases not matched to a gene: 5. CDR1 SNHLY and CDR2 FYNNEI come from the germline V gene. The CDR3 bases are TGTGCCAGCAGCAAAGACAGGGGTTCCTACAATGAGCAGTTCTTC. It is translated as CASSKDRGSYNEQFF.

This clonotype was counted ten times or more. This chain uses TRBV12-3 or TRBV12-4 with TRBJ2-1; maybe TRBD2 (5 bases). The CDR3 has 13 amino acids. The ends were cut back, 2 bases at V and 8 bases at J, with 10 bases in the middle. The CDR3 spells CASSLSLADEQFF. CDR3 nucleotides: TGTGCCAGCAGTTTAAGTCTAGCCGATGAGCAGTTCTTC.

The chain recombines TRBV20-1 with TRBJ2-2, with D possibly matching TRBD1 (5 bases). CDR1 and CDR2 from the germline V gene are DFQATT and SNEGSKA (reference sequence). There are 12 residues in the CDR3. In nucleotides, the CDR3 is TGCGCTCAGGGTTCAGACACCGGGGAGCTGTTTTTT. Residues: CAQGSDTGELFF.

This clonotype was counted at least ten times. The chain couples TRBV12-5 to TRBJ2-1, with D possibly TRBD1 on 6 matching bases. V lost 3 bases and J lost 8, with 14 bases in between. CDR1 LGHNT and CDR2 FRNRAP come from the germline V gene. The CDR3 runs to 14 residues. The CDR3 bases are TGTGCTAGTGGTTTATCTTGGGGGCGGGATGAGCAGTTCTTC. Protein sequence: CASGLSWGRDEQFF.

The V call is TRBV7-8, the J call TRBJ2-7, with D unresolved. Germline-derived CDR1 and CDR2 are SGHVS and FQNEAQ. V lost 1 base and J 2 bases, leaving 12 bases between the germline ends. The length of the CDR3 is 15 residues. CDR3: CASSLGAGPPYEQYF. CDR3 DNA: TGTGCCAGCAGCTTAGGGGCAGGCCCCCCCTACGAGCAGTACTTC.

Many counts were recorded for this clonotype. This chain connects TRBV7-9 to TRBJ1-1, with a tentative D call TRBD1 (6 bases). Germline V gene data show CDR1 as SEHNR and CDR2 as FQNEAQ (reference sequence). V dropped 6 bases and J dropped 4 bases, with 15 bases sitting between them. This CDR3 is 14 amino acids long. The CDR3 region is CASRSQEGGTEAFF. In DNA, the CDR3 is TGTGCCAGCAGATCCCAGGAGGGGGGCACTGAAGCTTTCTTT.

The CDR3 reads CASSLAPSGRETQYF. DNA for the CDR3: TGTGCCAGCAGCTTAGCCCCAAGCGGGAGGGAGACCCAGTACTTC. The rearrangement links TRBV7-8 to TRBJ2-5, with 9 positions matching TRBD2. The CDR3 sequence is 15 residues long. The germline CDR1 and CDR2 sequences are SGHVS and FQNEAQ. The V segment lost 0 bases and the J segment 5 bases; nucleotides outside the gene matches: 4.